These T cell receptor beta chains were read from a single sample in a study of blood T cell repertoires in COVID-19. Here immunoSEQ multiplex PCR was the method, and the copy in TCRdb shows in-frame clones only, minus some. This sample has about 180,000 clones, with about 88% found just once. Specimen: PBMCs or T cells enriched from blood (not recorded which). The receptors stem from a human donor with acute COVID-19. The donor label of this sample is uncertain. Both conserved end residues are part of each CDR3. The D gene is left open where the match is weak. Size values are once, few and many counts, or a class for expanded clones, and some rows have none.

j_gene | d_gene | abundance | v_gene | CDR3aa | CDR3nt
TRBJ2-7 | . | once | TRBV19 | CASSMGRTDSYEQYF | TGTGCCAGTAGTATGGGGCGGACGGATTCCTACGAGCAGTACTTC
TRBJ2-7 | TRBD1 | . | TRBV10-3 | CAIISTGGREMGGEQYF | TGTGCCATCATCTCGACAGGGGGCAGAGAAATGGGAGGCGAGCAGTACTTC
TRBJ1-4 | TRBD1 | . | TRBV7-8 | CASSLDRGEKLFF | TGTGCCAGCAGCTTGGACAGGGGGGAAAAACTGTTTTTT
TRBJ2-1 | TRBD2 | once | TRBV3-1/TRBV3-2 | CASSQEGAGGYNEQFF | TGTGCCAGCAGCCAAGAGGGAGCGGGGGGCTACAATGAGCAGTTCTTC
TRBJ2-4 | TRBD1 | . | TRBV28 | CATQGQGSSIQYF | TGTGCCACCCAGGGACAGGGGTCGAGCATTCAGTACTTC
TRBJ1-1 | . | . | TRBV7-9 | CASSSPLVTRGNTEAFF | TGTGCCAGCAGCTCCCCTCTCGTAACCAGGGGGAACACTGAAGCTTTCTTT
TRBJ1-1 | . | . | TRBV11-2 | CASSHVLRKNTEAFF | TGTGCCAGCAGCCACGTTCTTAGAAAGAACACTGAAGCTTTCTTT
TRBJ2-5 | . | . | TRBV5-1 | CASSSQETQYF | TGCGCCAGCAGCTCTCAAGAGACCCAGTACTTC
TRBJ1-2 | . | . | TRBV7-2 | CASSLDPGYGYTF | TGTGCCAGCAGCTTAGATCCAGGCTATGGCTACACCTTC
TRBJ1-4 | . | . | TRBV5-1 | CASSFLPGQGREKLFF | TGCGCCAGCAGCTTCCTACCGGGACAAGGACGGGAAAAACTGTTTTTT
TRBJ1-5 | TRBD1 | . | TRBV28 | CASSDLLTGVSQPQHF | TGTGCCAGCAGTGACCTACTGACAGGGGTAAGTCAGCCCCAGCATTTT
TRBJ2-7 | TRBD1 | . | TRBV15 | CATSRGTGYEQYF | TGTGCCACCAGCAGAGGGACAGGGTACGAGCAGTACTTC
TRBJ1-1 | TRBD1 | . | TRBV6-5 | CASIRQGGLEAFF | TGTGCCAGCATTAGACAGGGCGGCCTTGAAGCTTTCTTT
TRBJ2-7 | . | . | TRBV14 | CASSQDPAGEQYF | TGTGCCAGCAGCCAAGACCCCGCAGGAGAGCAGTACTTC
TRBJ2-6 | TRBD1 | . | TRBV5-1 | CASGQSLSGANVLTF | TGCGCCTCGGGACAGAGCCTCTCTGGGGCCAACGTCCTGACTTTC
TRBJ2-7 | TRBD1 | . | TRBV7-2 | CASSLGPQDRAPYEQYF | TGTGCCAGCAGCTTAGGTCCCCAGGACAGGGCCCCCTACGAGCAGTACTTC
TRBJ2-1 | . | . | TRBV2 | CASSVVGSGVIYNEQFF | TGTGCCAGCAGTGTAGTCGGCTCGGGGGTAATCTACAATGAGCAGTTCTTC
TRBJ1-4 | TRBD1 | . | TRBV15 | CATSRFGQGVEKLFF | TGTGCCACCAGCAGATTCGGACAGGGAGTTGAAAAACTGTTTTTT
TRBJ2-7 | . | . | TRBV16 | CASSKPGANYEQYF | TGTGCCAGCAGCAAACCGGGAGCTAACTACGAGCAGTACTTC
TRBJ2-5 | TRBD2 | . | TRBV13 | CASSAGGPTETQYF | TGTGCCAGCAGTGCGGGGGGGCCAACGGAGACCCAGTACTTC
TRBJ2-1 | TRBD2 | . | TRBV4-2 | CASSQGASGGSGQFF | TGTGCCAGCAGCCAAGGCGCAAGCGGGGGGTCCGGGCAGTTCTTC
TRBJ2-7 | . | . | TRBV25-1 | CASTSGVLSSYEQYF | TGTGCCAGCACCTCGGGGGTTCTAAGCTCCTACGAGCAGTACTTC
TRBJ1-1 | TRBD1 | . | TRBV7-3 | CASSSRQGLEVMEAFF | TGTGCCAGCAGCTCTAGACAGGGGCTTGAAGTGATGGAAGCTTTCTTT
TRBJ2-3 | TRBD2 | . | TRBV4-1 | CASSHPGLAGGPTDTQYF | TGCGCCAGCAGCCACCCGGGGCTAGCGGGGGGGCCCACAGATACGCAGTATTTT
TRBJ2-1 | . | . | TRBV7-8 | CASSLFEATEYNEQFF | TGTGCCAGCAGCTTATTTGAGGCAACCGAATACAATGAGCAGTTCTTC
TRBJ1-5 | . | . | TRBV18 | CASSREGSNQPQHF | TGTGCCAGCTCACGAGAGGGTAGCAATCAGCCCCAGCATTTT
TRBJ2-1 | . | . | TRBV2 | CASSLNEQFF | TGTGCCAGCAGCTTGAATGAGCAGTTCTTC
TRBJ2-7 | . | . | TRBV24-1 | CASAGAGSVHEQYF | TGTGCCTCTGCCGGCGCAGGGTCCGTCCACGAGCAGTACTTC